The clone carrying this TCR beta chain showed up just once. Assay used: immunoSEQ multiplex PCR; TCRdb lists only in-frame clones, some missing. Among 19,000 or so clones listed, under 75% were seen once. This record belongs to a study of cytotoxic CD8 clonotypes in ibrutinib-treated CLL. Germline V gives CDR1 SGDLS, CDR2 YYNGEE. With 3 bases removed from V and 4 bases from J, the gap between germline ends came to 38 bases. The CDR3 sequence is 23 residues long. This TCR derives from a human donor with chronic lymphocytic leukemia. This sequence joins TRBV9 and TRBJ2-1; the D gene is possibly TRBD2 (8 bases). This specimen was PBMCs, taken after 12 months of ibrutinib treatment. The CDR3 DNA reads TGTGCCAGCAGCGAGTGGGGAAACCCGACAGGGTCATTCGCGGGAGGCTCATACAATGAGCAGTTCTTC. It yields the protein CASSEWGNPTGSFAGGSYNEQFF.